This T cell receptor (beta chain) is from a study of patients and donors after allogeneic stem cell transplantation. TCRdb called the RT-PCR reads again in MiXCR, with one record for every CDR3 protein. The sample carries over 130,000 distinct CDR3 sequences, about a third recorded once. Germline loops: CDR1 SGDLS, CDR2 YYNGEE. CDR3 length: 15 residues. V was shortened by 2 bases and J by 0 bases, with 9 bases between the two germline ends. This TCR was sampled from a human donor who was either an allogeneic HSCT recipient or a stem cell or donor lymphocyte infusion donor (not recorded which). It is not recorded whose cells these are; they may come from a transplant donor. Source material: blood, either unsorted or a sorted T cell fraction (not recorded which). V and J are TRBV9 and TRBJ1-3; D may be TRBD1 (6 bases). CDR3 sequence: CASSVGDISGNTIYF. CDR3 DNA sequence: TGTGCCAGCAGCGTGGGGGACATCTCTGGAAACACCATATATTTT.